This passage covers 4 T cell receptor beta chains from one sample sequenced in a study of shared clonotypes between healthy human individuals. Naive CD8 cells lacked CD45RO, underwent positive selection for CCR7 and left out terminally differentiated effector memory CD45RA+ cells. Clones were sequenced by immunoSEQ multiplex PCR, and TCRdb holds only the in-frame ones, with some missing. The data contain under 1 million clones, 85% to 95% of them singletons. Sequencing used naive CD8+ T cells sorted from blood. These receptors were collected from a man between 25 and 39 years old in good health.

The J gene is TRBJ2-7, the V gene TRBV6-5; a weak D match, TRBD2 (6 bases). CDR1 is MNHEY, CDR2 SVGAGI, per germline. The V end was cut by 1 base, the J end by 1 base, with 14 bases between. The CDR3 length is 16 residues. DNA of the CDR3: TGTGCCAGCAGTTACTTGGAGGGATCACAATCCTACGAGCAGTACTTC. Amino acid sequence: CASSYLEGSQSYEQYF.

The chain couples TRBV15 to TRBJ2-1; 8 nucleotides align to TRBD1. V lost 5 bases to trimming and J lost 4 bases; unmatched junction nucleotides: 4. This CDR3 comprises 14 residues. CDR1 is LNHNV, CDR2 YYDKDF, per germline (reference sequence). The DNA for the CDR3 is TGTGCCACCAGCGGAAGGACAGGGTACAATGAGCAGTTCTTC. Amino acid sequence: CATSGRTGYNEQFF.

This chain uses TRBV28 with TRBJ1-5; D perhaps matches TRBD1 (6 bases). Germline-derived CDR1 and CDR2 are MDHEN and SYDVKM. Trimming took off 6 bases at V and 5 bases at J, with 20 bases between the two ends. This CDR3 has 16 residues. CDR3 sequence (DNA): TGTGCCAGCAGCCTAATAACAGGGTTTCAGGATCAGCCCCAGCATTTT. Protein product: CASSLITGFQDQPQHF.

This rearrangement joins TRBV10-2 to TRBJ2-7, with 10 bases lining up with TRBD1. Looked up from germline, CDR1 is WSHSY and CDR2 is SAAADI. Losses at the gene ends were 1 base for V and 4 bases for J; bases not matched to a gene: 4. This CDR3 has 15 amino acids. The CDR3 coding sequence is TGCGCCAGCAGTGAGTTACCGGGACAGGGGTACGAGCAGTACTTC. Its translation is CASSELPGQGYEQYF.